The sequence of this T cell receptor beta chain was determined in a study of cytomegalovirus exposure and HLA in healthy donors. On this clone itself: Its antigen remains unknown.

V gave up 1 base and J gave up 0 bases, with 6 bases separating them. CDR1 is MGHDK, CDR2 SYGVNS, per germline. There are 15 residues in the CDR3. Study-wide results and limits: A later analysis found most CMV-associated TCR beta chains apparently HLA-restricted. Later analysis identified several of the most significant clusters that appeared linked to common viral pathogens.

Primers included in the PCR were 60 Vbeta and 13 Jbeta primers. The data were produced by immunoSEQ multiplex PCR, yet TCRdb's version contains in-frame clones alone and is incomplete. The sample's table shows some 130,000 clones. Although they were nominally healthy when sampled, donors likely had unrecorded immune exposures. Sequences were obtained from PBMCs. The J gene is TRBJ2-2, the V gene TRBV25-1, with D unresolved. This sequence was found in a man aged 18 to 35 in good health and CMV-seronegative. The CDR3 DNA reads as TGTGCCAGCAGTGAATCGCCAGCGAACACCGGGGAGCTGTTTTTT. Encoded protein: CASSESPANTGELFF.